This T cell receptor (beta chain) originates from a study of Ad26.COV2.S vaccination and SARS-CoV-2 variants. At the level of the study: As a participant in COV1001, the donor was in the Ad26.COV2.S trial arm. By the intramuscular route, Ad26.COV2.S was given once, or twice 56 days apart.

With regard to this clone: Its antigen remains unidentified.

General observations from the study: Considerable breadth of spike-specific CD8+ and CD4+ T cell responses has reportedly been documented following vaccination. Participants in the vaccine arm had higher spike-specific TCR breadth; placebo recipients had lower.

Trimming took 5 bases from V and 0 from J, leaving 11 bases between them. Germline values: CDR1 KGHSH, CDR2 LQKENI. The CDR3 runs to 15 residues. Clones were read by immunoSEQ multiplex PCR, and TCRdb kept only the in-frame ones, dropping some. The table lists about 680,000 clones, around 90% of them singletons. Treatment here: roughly 19 received Ad26.COV2.S at low or high dose, single or two shots; five or six received placebo; per-sample allocation not given. Sampling took place 63 days after the first vaccine or placebo injection. The sample in question was peripheral blood, obtained in a trial of Ad26.COV2.S vaccine versus placebo. This receptor was taken from a person aged 18-60 years who received the Ad26.COV2.S COVID-19 vaccine or a placebo. The rearrangement joins TRBV18 to TRBJ2-1; D remains unclear. The chain's CDR3 is CASSTAYNSYNEQFF. The CDR3 DNA reads as TGTGCCAGCTCAACGGCTTACAACTCCTACAATGAGCAGTTCTTC.